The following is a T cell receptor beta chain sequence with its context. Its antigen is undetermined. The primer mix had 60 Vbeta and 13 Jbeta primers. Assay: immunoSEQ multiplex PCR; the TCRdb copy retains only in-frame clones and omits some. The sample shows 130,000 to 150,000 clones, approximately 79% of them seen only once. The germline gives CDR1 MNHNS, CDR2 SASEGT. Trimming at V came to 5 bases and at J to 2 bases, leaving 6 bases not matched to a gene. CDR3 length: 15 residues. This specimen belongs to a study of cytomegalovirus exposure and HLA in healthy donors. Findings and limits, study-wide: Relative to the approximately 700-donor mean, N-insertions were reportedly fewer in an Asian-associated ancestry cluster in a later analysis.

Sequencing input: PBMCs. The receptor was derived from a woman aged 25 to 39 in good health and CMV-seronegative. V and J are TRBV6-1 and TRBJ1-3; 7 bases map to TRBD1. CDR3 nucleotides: TGTGCCAGCAGTTTTATAGGGGGCGCTGGAAACACCATATATTTT. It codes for CASSFIGGAGNTIYF.